This T cell receptor (beta chain) was captured in a study of long-term antiretroviral therapy in people with HIV. Study-level background: The earliest specimens came about a decade ahead of the 2015 immediate-ART recommendation. The study's findings and limits: Older ART regimens may have been in use when blood was drawn between about 2004 and 2018. Repertoires looked antigen-experienced, with only a slight naive shift after ART.

Researchers report immunoSEQ v3.0 was run at survey level. Using immunoSEQ multiplex PCR, the repertoire was profiled, and TCRdb retains in-frame clones only, with some absent. Here the sample spans some 23,000 clones, around 80% being singletons. Every participant gave one or more pre-ART and two or more post-ART PBMC samples. As concerns this clone: Antigen specificity is unknown.

Trimming took off 5 bases at V and 8 bases at J, with 9 bases between the two ends. The CDR3 extends over 12 amino acids. Germline V lookup: CDR1 SGHVS, CDR2 FNYEAQ. The V call is TRBV7-6, the J call TRBJ2-2; D not certain. The receptor was derived from a man between 45 and 60 years old with HIV. Specimen: unsorted PBMCs, collected 0.3 years after starting antiretroviral therapy. CDR3 loop: CASSRRGGELFF. The CDR3 DNA reads TGTGCCAGCAGCCGTCGTGGTGGGGAGCTGTTTTTT.